Sequencing of this T cell receptor beta chain was carried out in a study of shared clonotypes between healthy human individuals. Donors included only healthy HIV-negative adults lacking recent acute infections or vaccinations. Findings and caveats of the study: Only blood samples were collected, and tissue repertoires likely differ.

Profiling relied on immunoSEQ multiplex PCR, and the TCRdb table lists in-frame clones only, not all of them. In the table there are about half a million clones, over 60% of which are singletons. The CDR3 sequence is 14 residues long. Germline CDR1 is SGDLS and CDR2 is YYNGEE. Trimming stripped 0 bases from V and 5 bases from J, with 8 bases between. On this clone: Its antigen is still unknown. The same CDR3 also results from other DNA sequences found in this sample.

Input material: PBMCs. V and J are TRBV9 and TRBJ1-4; the D gene is possibly TRBD1 (6 bases). This sequence originates from a woman between 35 and 50 years old in good health. Some clones in this sample may be carry-over from other donors' samples. The CDR3 protein is CASSVGQGNEKLFF. In nucleotides, the CDR3 is TGTGCCAGCAGCGTAGGGCAGGGGAATGAAAAACTGTTTTTT.